This TCR beta chain was observed in a study of blood T cell repertoires in COVID-19. At the level of the study: Whether acute or convalescent, the COVID-19 samples came from the United States, Italy and Spain. Sources were T cells, B-cell-depleted T cells, or PBMCs; the material itself was cDNA or gDNA.

Between the trimmed V and J ends, which lost 1 base and 1 base, there was a span of 5 bases. The CDR3 is 13 residues long. Authors' processing steps: Estimation of nucleated cell counts relied on the amplification of reference gene primers. Only in-frame clones appear in the TCRdb table, and some are missing; sequencing was by immunoSEQ multiplex PCR. For V, J and clone size, that table is used; D and trimming come from the DNA. This table has about 100,000 clones, 65% to 85% appearing once. The sequence was obtained from a woman between 55 and 75 years old with acute or convalescent COVID-19. Material for sequencing was peripheral blood. The chain recombines TRBV12-3 or TRBV12-4 with TRBJ2-7; no firm D call. The CDR3 nucleotides are TGTGCCAGCAGTTTAGGAGGTTCCTACGAGCAGTACTTC. Protein product: CASSLGGSYEQYF.